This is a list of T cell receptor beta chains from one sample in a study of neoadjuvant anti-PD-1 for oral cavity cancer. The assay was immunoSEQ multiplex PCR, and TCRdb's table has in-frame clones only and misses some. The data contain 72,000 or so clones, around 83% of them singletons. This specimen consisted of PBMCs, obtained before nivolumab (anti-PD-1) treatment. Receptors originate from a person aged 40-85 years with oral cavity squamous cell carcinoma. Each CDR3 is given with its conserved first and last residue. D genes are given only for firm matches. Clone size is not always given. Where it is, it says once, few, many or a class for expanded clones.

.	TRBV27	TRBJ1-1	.	TGTGCCAGCAGTTCAAGACCTCAGGGCCGTGGGGAAGCTTTCTTT	CASSSRPQGRGEAFF
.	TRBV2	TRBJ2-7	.	TGTGCCAGCTACAGACACCCCTCCTACGAGCAGTACTTC	CASYRHPSYEQYF
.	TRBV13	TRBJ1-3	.	TGTGCCAGCAGCTTAGCCAGTTCAAACCCATCTGGAAACACCATATATTTT	CASSLASSNPSGNTIYF
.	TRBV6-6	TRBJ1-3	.	TGTGCCAGCAGTTACTCTAACCTCTCTGGAAACACCATATATTTT	CASSYSNLSGNTIYF
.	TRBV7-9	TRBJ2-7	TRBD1	TGTGCCAGCAGCTTAGCGGGACAGGGCCCCTACGAGCAGTACTTC	CASSLAGQGPYEQYF
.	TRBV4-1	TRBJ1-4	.	TGCGCCAGCAGCCAAGGCCCCCGGACAGCGCAAGATGAAAAACTGTTTTTT	CASSQGPRTAQDEKLFF
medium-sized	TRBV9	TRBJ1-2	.	TGTGCCAGCACCCTAGGTGGGGACTATGGCTACACCTTC	CASTLGGDYGYTF
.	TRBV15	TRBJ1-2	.	TGTGCCACCAGCGTTGTTTTTAGTCAGACGGGCTACACCTTC	CATSVVFSQTGYTF
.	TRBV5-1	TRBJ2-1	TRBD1	TGCGCCAGTAACCCGGACAGGGTCTCCAATGAGCAGTTCTTC	CASNPDRVSNEQFF
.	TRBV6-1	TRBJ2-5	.	TGTGCCAGCAGTGAACTAACCGACTCGGCCGAGACCCAGTACTTC	CASSELTDSAETQYF
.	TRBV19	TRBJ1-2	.	TGTGCCAGTAGTCCAGGGGAATGGGGTAACTATGGCTACACCTTC	CASSPGEWGNYGYTF
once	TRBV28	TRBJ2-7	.	TGTGCCAGCACGGGGGTAGTACTTGGCGAGCAGTACTTC	CASTGVVLGEQYF
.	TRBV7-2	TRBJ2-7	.	TGTGCCAGCAGCCTCACCACCTATCGACAGGTGAACTCCTACGAGCAGTACTTC	CASSLTTYRQVNSYEQYF
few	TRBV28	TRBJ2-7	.	TGTGCCAGCAGTACCCGCGGCAGCTACGAGCAGTACTTC	CASSTRGSYEQYF
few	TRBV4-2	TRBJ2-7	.	TGTGCCAGCCAGCCCCTCCCGGGACGAAGCTACGAGCAGTACTTC	CASQPLPGRSYEQYF
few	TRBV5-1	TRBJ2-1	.	TGCGCCAGCAGCTTGGAGGGACACCAATTACACAATGAGCAGTTCTTC	CASSLEGHQLHNEQFF
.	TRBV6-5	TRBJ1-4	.	TGTGCCAGCAGTCCCGACCTTAATGAAAAACTGTTTTTT	CASSPDLNEKLFF
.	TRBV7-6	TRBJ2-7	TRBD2	TGTGCCAGCAGCTTGTCCCGAATACCGGGAGGGTCCTACGAGCAGTACTTC	CASSLSRIPGGSYEQYF
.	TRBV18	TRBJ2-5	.	TGTGCCAGCTCACTGTGGGACAACCAAGAGACCCAGTACTTC	CASSLWDNQETQYF
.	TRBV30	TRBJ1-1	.	TGTGCCTGGAGTGTCCGGTATGGAGCTTTCTTT	CAWSVRYGAFF
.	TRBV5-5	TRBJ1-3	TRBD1	TGTGCCAGCAGCATAACCGGGACAGGGATTGTTGGAAACACCATATATTTT	CASSITGTGIVGNTIYF
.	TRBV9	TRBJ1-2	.	TGTGCCAGCAGCAGAGGCGGAGCTAACTATGGCTACACCTTC	CASSRGGANYGYTF
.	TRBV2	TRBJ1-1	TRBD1	TGTGCCAGCAGTGACGGACAGGGTAGCACTGAAGCTTTCTTT	CASSDGQGSTEAFF
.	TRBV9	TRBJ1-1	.	TGTGCCAGCAGCACAGGGACGGAGAACACTGAAGCTTTCTTT	CASSTGTENTEAFF
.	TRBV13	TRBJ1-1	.	TGTGCCAGCAGCGACCGGGGCAAAGGTGTCGCTTTCTTT	CASSDRGKGVAFF
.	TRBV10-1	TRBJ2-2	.	TGCGCCAGCAGTGCCTTCTCAGGGGCTCCGAACACCGGGGAGCTGTTTTTT	CASSAFSGAPNTGELFF
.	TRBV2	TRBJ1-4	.	TGTGCCAGCAGTGAGGGCAGGATTGAAAAACTGTTTTTT	CASSEGRIEKLFF
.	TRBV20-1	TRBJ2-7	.	TGCAGTGCCACCGGTGGCTACGAGCAGTACTTC	CSATGGYEQYF
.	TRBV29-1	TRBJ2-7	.	TGCAGCGTTGAGGGCAGCTCCTACGAGCAGTACTTC	CSVEGSSYEQYF
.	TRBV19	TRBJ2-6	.	TGTGCCAGTAGTCCCTCCTTTAGCGCTGGGGCCAACGTCCTGACTTTC	CASSPSFSAGANVLTF
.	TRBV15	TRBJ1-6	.	TGTGCCACCAGCAGCACTCGAGGCGCACCCCTCCACTTT	CATSSTRGAPLHF
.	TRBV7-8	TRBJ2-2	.	TGTGCCAGCAGCGCGGGACCGAACACCGGGGAGCTGTTTTTT	CASSAGPNTGELFF
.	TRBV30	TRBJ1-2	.	TGTGCCTGGAGTGTATCACGGAACTATGGCTACACCTTC	CAWSVSRNYGYTF
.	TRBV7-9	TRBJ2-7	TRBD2	TGTGCCAGCAGCTTGGCGGGGGGCTCCCTTTCCTACGAGCAGTACTTC	CASSLAGGSLSYEQYF
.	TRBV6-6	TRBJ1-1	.	TGTGCCAGCAGACCTACTCGGGGCACTGAAGCTTTCTTT	CASRPTRGTEAFF
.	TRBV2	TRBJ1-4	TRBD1	TGTGCCAGCAGTGAGCTGGGGACAGGGTTTGAAAAACTGTTTTTT	CASSELGTGFEKLFF
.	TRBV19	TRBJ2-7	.	TGTGCCAGTAGTATAGTCCCCGGGGATCACTACGAGCAGTACTTC	CASSIVPGDHYEQYF
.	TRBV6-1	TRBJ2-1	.	TGTGCCAGCAGTGAACAGCCTTTCTCCTACAATGAGCAGTTCTTC	CASSEQPFSYNEQFF
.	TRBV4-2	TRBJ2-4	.	TGTGCCAGCAGCCCGACTCTCAAAGGGAGCCTGGATCGATTGGGCATTCAGTACTTC	CASSPTLKGSLDRLGIQYF
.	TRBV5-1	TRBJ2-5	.	TGCGCCAGCAGCTCCTGGGGAACTAGTATTCTTCATAGAGAGACCCAGTACTTC	CASSSWGTSILHRETQYF
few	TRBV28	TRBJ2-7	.	TGTGCCAGCACCCGACATTCCTACGAGCAGTACTTC	CASTRHSYEQYF
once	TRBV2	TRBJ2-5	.	TGTGCCAGCAGGGGGGACGGGGAAGAGACCCCGTACTTC	CASRGDGEETPYF
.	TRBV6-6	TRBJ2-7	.	TGTGCCAGCAGCCCGGACAGTACCTACGAGCAGTACTTC	CASSPDSTYEQYF
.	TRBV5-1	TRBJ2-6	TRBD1	TGCGCCAGCAGCCCCCAGGGGACAGGGCCGTCTGGGGCCAACGTCCTGACTTTC	CASSPQGTGPSGANVLTF
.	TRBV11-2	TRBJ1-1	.	TGTGCCAGCAGCTCCCCGGGGGTAGGCACTGAAGCTTTCTTT	CASSSPGVGTEAFF
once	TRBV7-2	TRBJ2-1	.	TGTGCCAGCAGCTTAGGAACGACTAGGTTGAATGAGCAGTTCTTC	CASSLGTTRLNEQFF